This T cell receptor beta chain emerged from a study of blood T cells in healthy people across ages (dated by TCRdb to between 2014 and 2017). About the full investigation: In model experiments, roughly one uniquely barcoded TCR beta cDNA molecule per two T cells was captured by template switching. Age-related changes in TCR beta repertoire diversity were measured in the study by deep sequencing normalized with unique cDNA molecular identifiers. Donors were grouped into four age groups: young (average roughly 15 years), middle-aged (39), aged (62) and long-lived (over 80). To avoid experimental bias, donors of different ages were randomly spread across the sequencing lanes. Using the same blood draw, the study looked at two additional independent replicas of 1 million unique cDNA reads for two donors, one aged 18 to 29 and the other aged 80 or older.

Only a few counts were recorded for this clonotype. The antigen it recognizes is unknown. The sample holds no much larger clone one base away, and base qualities are not on file. Broader findings and caveats from the paper: Because profiling used bulk unsorted PBMCs, naive and antigen-experienced compartments could not be compared conclusively. There was a strong correlation between observed TCR beta diversity and the percentage of naive T cells measured by flow cytometry. Observed TCR beta diversity per million T cells fell roughly linearly with age, and a significant reduction was already apparent by age approximately 40. Compared with the aged group, the long-lived group had more naive CD4+ T cells, fewer expanded clones and increased TCR diversity, suggesting age selection. Estimates of total diversity based on one million sequenced T cells were considered lower bounds and underestimates. Because donor CMV infection status was unknown, age-related changes in expanded clonotypes were potentially confounded.

The 39 donors, aged about 6 to 100 years, were systemically healthy Caucasian individuals from Russia. Each donor gave ten milliliters of peripheral blood, collected into EDTA-treated Vacutainer tubes. PBMCs were isolated by Ficoll-Paque density-gradient centrifugation, with at least 6 million obtained per sample. Trizol reagent was used to extract total RNA from the PBMCs, yielding at least 5.5 micrograms per sample. Naive CD45RAhigh/CD27high T cell percentages were measured by flow cytometry on a PBMC aliquot from every donor. Measured from the cysteine to the phenylalanine, the CDR3 is 15 residues long. The sequence is cut down to CDR3 DNA, 45 bases in frame from base 1. Receptor libraries were prepared by 5' RACE. The instrument given in TCRdb is Illumina HiSeq 2500. The second PCR ran for roughly 7 to 12 cycles and used a J-beta primer mix along with a sample-barcoded 5' primer. Each TCR beta cDNA molecule received a unique molecular identifier from a template-switch 5' adaptor carrying 12 random nucleotides. At least 3 million CDR3-containing paired-end reads were obtained from each sample. First-strand cDNA synthesis was performed from all RNA using the Mint cDNA synthesis kit, with priming by a TRBC-specific oligonucleotide. After uracil-DNA glycosylase treatment, a first 18-cycle PCR used universal primers M1SS and BC2_uni_R on all cDNA. For the original study's pipeline: For normalization, 1 million high-quality reads were randomly selected from each sample, with every read carrying a distinct molecular identifier. Reads with shared molecular identifiers were discarded instead of being binned into consensus sequences. MiTCR, with a Q25 quality threshold and the strictest error-elimination algorithm, was used for CDR3 identification, clonotype clustering and error correction. A nonparametric unseen species model with Euler transformation was used to estimate a lower bound on total TCR beta diversity. The public sequencing data were trimmed at Q25 with fastp and processed into clonotypes with MiXCR by TCRdb, which kept only in-frame beta chains. One record per CDR3 amino acid sequence lists the most common genes and DNA. These V and J calls derive from TCRdb rather than the authors' analysis. In this sample the table shows 790,000 or so distinct CDR3 sequences, roughly 46% of which occur a single time. Approximately 18% of the sample is in the top ten clones.

This clonotype was obtained from a man at least 80 years old in good health. The sequence links TRBV21-1 to TRBJ2-7; the D call of TRBD2 is as the table states it, not checked on the DNA. TRBV21-1 is a pseudogene locus. Sequencing was carried out using blood. The DNA reads TGTGCCAGCAGCAGTATTAGTGGACTAGTCCACGAGCAGTACTTC. Its amino acids are CASSSISGLVHEQYF.